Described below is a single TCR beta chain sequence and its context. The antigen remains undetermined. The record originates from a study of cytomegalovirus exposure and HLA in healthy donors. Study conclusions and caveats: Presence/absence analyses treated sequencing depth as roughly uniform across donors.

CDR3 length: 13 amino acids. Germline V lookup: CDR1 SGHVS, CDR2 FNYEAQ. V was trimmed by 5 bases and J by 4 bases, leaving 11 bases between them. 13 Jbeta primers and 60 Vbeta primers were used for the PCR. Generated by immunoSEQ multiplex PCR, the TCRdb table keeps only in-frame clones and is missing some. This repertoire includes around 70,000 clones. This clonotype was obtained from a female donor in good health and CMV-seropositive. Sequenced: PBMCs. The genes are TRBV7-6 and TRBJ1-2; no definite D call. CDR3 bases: TGTGCCAGCAGCCTAGGTGGGCTCTATGGCTACACCTTC. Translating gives CASSLGGLYGYTF.